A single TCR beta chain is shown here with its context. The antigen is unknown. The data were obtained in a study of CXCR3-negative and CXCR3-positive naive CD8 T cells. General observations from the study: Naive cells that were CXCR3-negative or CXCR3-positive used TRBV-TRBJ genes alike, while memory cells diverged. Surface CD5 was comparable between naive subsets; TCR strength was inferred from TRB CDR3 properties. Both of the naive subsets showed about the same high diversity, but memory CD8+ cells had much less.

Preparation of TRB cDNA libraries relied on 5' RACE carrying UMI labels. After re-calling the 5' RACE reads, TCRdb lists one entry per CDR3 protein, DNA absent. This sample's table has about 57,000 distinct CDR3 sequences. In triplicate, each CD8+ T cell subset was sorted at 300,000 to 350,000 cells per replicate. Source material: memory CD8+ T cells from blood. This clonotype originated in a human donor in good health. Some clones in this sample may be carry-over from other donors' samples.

The CDR3 sequence is CASSSGGAYNEQFF. The rearrangement links TRBV6-2 or TRBV6-3 to TRBJ2-1; TCRdb returns TRBD2, unconfirmable since there is no DNA. CDR1 is MNHEY and CDR2 is SVGEGT in the germline V gene. The CDR3 loop spans 14 amino acids.